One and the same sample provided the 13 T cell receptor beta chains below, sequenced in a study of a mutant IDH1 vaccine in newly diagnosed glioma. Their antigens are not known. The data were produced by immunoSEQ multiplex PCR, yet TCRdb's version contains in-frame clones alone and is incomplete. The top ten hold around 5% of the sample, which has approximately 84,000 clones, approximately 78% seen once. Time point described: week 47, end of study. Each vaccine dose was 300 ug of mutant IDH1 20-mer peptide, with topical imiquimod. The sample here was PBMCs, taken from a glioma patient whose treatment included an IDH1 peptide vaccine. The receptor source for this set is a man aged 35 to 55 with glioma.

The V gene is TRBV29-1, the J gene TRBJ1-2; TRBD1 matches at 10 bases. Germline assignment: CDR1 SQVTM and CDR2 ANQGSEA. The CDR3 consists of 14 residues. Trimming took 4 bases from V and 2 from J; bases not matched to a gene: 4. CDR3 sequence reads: CSVATGQGNYGYTF. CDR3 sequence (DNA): TGCAGCGTTGCGACGGGACAGGGGAACTATGGCTACACCTTC. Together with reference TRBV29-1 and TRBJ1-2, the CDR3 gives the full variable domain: SAVISQKPSRDICQRGTSLTIQCQVDSQVTMMFWYRQQPGQSLTLIATANQGSEATYESGFVIDKFPISRPNLTFSTLTVSNMSPEDSSIYLCSVATGQGNYGYTFGSGTRLTVV.

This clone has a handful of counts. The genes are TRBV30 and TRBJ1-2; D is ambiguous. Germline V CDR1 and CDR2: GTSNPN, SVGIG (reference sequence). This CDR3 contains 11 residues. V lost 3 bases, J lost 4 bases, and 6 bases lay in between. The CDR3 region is CAWSPSYGYTF. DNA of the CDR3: TGTGCCTGGAGCCCTTCCTATGGCTACACCTTC. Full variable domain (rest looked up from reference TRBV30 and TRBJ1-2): SQTIHQWPATLVQPVGSPLSLECTVEGTSNPNLYWYRQAAGRGLQLLFYSVGIGQISSEVPQNLSASRPQDRQFILSSKKLLLSDSGFYLCAWSPSYGYTFGSGTRLTVV.

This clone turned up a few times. CDR3 DNA: TGTGCCAGTAGCCACCAGGGGAGCACTGAAGCTTTCTTT. Amino acids: CASSHQGSTEAFF. The V and J genes are TRBV19 and TRBJ1-1; D may be TRBD1 (6 bases). Germline V gene lookup returns CDR1 LNHDA and CDR2 SQIVND (reference sequence). V gave up 6 bases and J gave up 4 bases, with 12 bases separating them. The CDR3 spans 13 residues.

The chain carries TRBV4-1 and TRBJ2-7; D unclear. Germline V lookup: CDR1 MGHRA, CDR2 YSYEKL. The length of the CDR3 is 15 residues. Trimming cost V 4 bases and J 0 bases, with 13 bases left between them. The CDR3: CASSLVHLDSYEQYF. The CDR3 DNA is TGCGCCAGCAGCCTAGTGCACTTGGACTCCTACGAGCAGTACTTC.

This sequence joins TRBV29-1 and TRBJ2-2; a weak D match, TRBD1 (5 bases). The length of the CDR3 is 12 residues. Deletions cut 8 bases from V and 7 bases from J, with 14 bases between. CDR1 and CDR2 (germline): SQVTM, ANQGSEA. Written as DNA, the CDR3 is TGCAGCCAAGAGCAAGGACACGGGGAGCTGTTTTTT. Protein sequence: CSQEQGHGELFF.

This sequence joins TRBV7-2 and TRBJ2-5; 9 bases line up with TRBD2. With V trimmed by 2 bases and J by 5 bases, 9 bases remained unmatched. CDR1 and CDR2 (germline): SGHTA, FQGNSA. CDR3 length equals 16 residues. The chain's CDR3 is CASSLLGGGGQETQYF. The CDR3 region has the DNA TGTGCCAGCAGCTTACTGGGCGGGGGGGGCCAGGAGACCCAGTACTTC.

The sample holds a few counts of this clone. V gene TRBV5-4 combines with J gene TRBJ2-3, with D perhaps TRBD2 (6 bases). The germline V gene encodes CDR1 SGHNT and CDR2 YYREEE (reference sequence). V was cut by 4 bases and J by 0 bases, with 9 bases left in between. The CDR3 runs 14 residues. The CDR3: CASSIGGSTDTQYF. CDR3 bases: TGTGCCAGCAGCATCGGGGGTAGCACAGATACGCAGTATTTT.

In DNA, the CDR3 is TGTGCCAGCAGCGTAGGGAGAGCAACTAATGAAAAACTGTTTTTT. The encoded protein is CASSVGRATNEKLFF. The rearrangement uses TRBV9 and TRBJ1-4; no clear D. V was shortened by 0 bases and J by 0 bases, with 6 bases between the two germline ends. The CDR3 has 15 residues. Per germline, CDR1 SGDLS and CDR2 YYNGEE.

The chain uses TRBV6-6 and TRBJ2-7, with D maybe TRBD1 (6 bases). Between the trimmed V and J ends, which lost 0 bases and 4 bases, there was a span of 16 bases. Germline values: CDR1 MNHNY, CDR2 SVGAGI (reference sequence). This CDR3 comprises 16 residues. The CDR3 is CASSYSGQGPGYEQYF. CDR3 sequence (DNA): TGTGCCAGCAGTTACTCGGGTCAGGGGCCTGGATACGAGCAGTACTTC.

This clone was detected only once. In DNA form, the CDR3 reads TGTGCCAGCAGGGGACAGGGGGTCTCCTACGAGCAGTACTTC. Translating it yields CASRGQGVSYEQYF. The chain uses TRBV27 and TRBJ2-7; TRBD1 agrees at 11 bases. After removal of 6 bases from V and 0 bases from J, the junction contained 1 base not matched to a gene. This CDR3 has 14 residues. Germline V gene data show CDR1 as MNHEY and CDR2 as SMNVEV (reference sequence).

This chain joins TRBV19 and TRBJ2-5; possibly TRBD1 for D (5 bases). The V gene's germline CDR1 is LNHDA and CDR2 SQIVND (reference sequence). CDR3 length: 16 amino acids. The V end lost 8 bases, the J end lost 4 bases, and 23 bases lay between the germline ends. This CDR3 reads CASAKGPGRKGETQYF. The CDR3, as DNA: TGTGCCAGTGCGAAGGGGCCAGGCAGGAAGGGAGAGACCCAGTACTTC.

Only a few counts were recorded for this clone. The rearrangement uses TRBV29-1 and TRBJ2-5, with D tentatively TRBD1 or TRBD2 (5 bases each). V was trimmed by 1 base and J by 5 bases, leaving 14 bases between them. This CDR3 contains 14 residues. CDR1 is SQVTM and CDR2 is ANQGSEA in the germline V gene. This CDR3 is CSVEGPGRRETQYF. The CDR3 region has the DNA TGCAGCGTTGAAGGACCGGGACGCAGGGAGACCCAGTACTTC.

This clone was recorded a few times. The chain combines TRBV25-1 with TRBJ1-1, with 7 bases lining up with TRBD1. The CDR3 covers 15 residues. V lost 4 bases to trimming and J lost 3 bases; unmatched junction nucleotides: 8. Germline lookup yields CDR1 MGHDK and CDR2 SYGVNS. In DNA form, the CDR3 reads TGTGCCAGCAGTGGAGACAGGGAAAGATACACTGAAGCTTTCTTT. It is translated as CASSGDRERYTEAFF.